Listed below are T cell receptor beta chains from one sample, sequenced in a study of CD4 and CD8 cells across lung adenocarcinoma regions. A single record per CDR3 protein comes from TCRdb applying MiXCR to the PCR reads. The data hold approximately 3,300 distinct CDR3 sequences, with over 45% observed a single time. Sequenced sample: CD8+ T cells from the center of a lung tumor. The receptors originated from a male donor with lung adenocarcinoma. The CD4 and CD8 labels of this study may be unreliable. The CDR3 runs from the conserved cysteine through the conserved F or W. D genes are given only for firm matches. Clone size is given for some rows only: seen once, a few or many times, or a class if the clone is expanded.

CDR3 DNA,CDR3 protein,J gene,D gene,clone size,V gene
TGTGCCAGCAGAAAGGGTGGACTAGCGGGAGATATTCAGTATTTC,CASRKGGLAGDIQYF,TRBJ2-3,TRBD2,.,TRBV6-1
TGCGCCAGCAGCCAGTCGGCAATCACCTACAATGAGCAGTACTTC,CASSQSAITYNEQYF,TRBJ2-4,.,.,TRBV4-3
TGTGCCAGCAGCCCGAGTGCGAGGGCCGAAGCTTTCTTT,CASSPSARAEAFF,TRBJ1-1,.,.,TRBV11-3
TGTGCCAGCAGCTTACAGGTCACAGATACGCAGTATTTT,CASSLQVTDTQYF,TRBJ2-3,.,medium-sized,TRBV7-2
TGTGCCGGGGGGGAAGGGGGGGGGGTCCAAGATACCCAGTACTTT,CAGGEGGGVQDTQYF,TRBJ2-3,.,.,TRBV10-3
TGTGCCACCCAGATGGACAGGGGAGAGACCCAGTACTTC,CATQMDRGETQYF,TRBJ2-5,TRBD1,medium-sized,TRBV10-3
TGTGCCAGCAGCTCTACCCGGGGGGCGCAGGAGACCCAGTACTTC,CASSSTRGAQETQYF,TRBJ2-5,.,.,TRBV7-2
TGTGCCAGCAGGGGCCGAGGGGGCGCTGGCCAAGAGACCCAGTACTTC,CASRGRGGAGQETQYF,TRBJ2-5,TRBD1,.,TRBV6-4
TGTGCCAGCAGTGACGGACTAGCCAGAGATATTCAGTATTTC,CASSDGLARDIQYF,TRBJ2-4,TRBD2,.,TRBV6-4
TGCGCCAGCAGAACTAGCGGGAGCTACAATGAGCAGTTCTTC,CASRTSGSYNEQFF,TRBJ2-1,TRBD2,large,TRBV10-1
TGCGCCAGCGGGACAGGGGTCGGCAACTACAATGAGCAGTTCTTC,CASGTGVGNYNEQFF,TRBJ2-1,TRBD1,few,TRBV10-2
TGCGCCAGCAGTGAGGACCTCACAGATACGCAGTATTTT,CASSEDLTDTQYF,TRBJ2-3,.,.,TRBV10-1
TGTGCCAGCAGTTCAGGCAGGGACCCAGGTGAGCTGTATTTT,CASSSGRDPGELYF,TRBJ2-2,.,.,TRBV6-5
TGTGCCACGACAGGGGGCGCCTACAATGAGCAGTTCTTC,CATTGGAYNEQFF,TRBJ2-1,TRBD1,.,TRBV24-1
TGTGCCAGCAGCATCCTCAGAAACGAGCAGTTCTTC,CASSILRNEQFF,TRBJ2-1,.,medium-sized,TRBV7-2